This T cell receptor (beta chain) was documented in a study of CD8+ T cells in alopecia areata. Study-level results: It was less clear whether patients shared TCRs than it was in mice, possibly because of HLA. For lesional scalp, especially alopecia totalis/universalis, clonality was higher than in normal scalp. Scalp samples also contribute reads from the resident alphabeta T cells found in normal skin.

Trimming removed 5 bases at V and 8 bases at J, with 15 bases between. The CDR3 has 13 amino acids. Germline V lookup: CDR1 PRHDT, CDR2 FYEKMQ (reference sequence). This clone was observed once. Antigen: not known. PBMCs, the starting material, were the source of sorted CD4+ and CD8+ T cells. Sequencing templates came from extracted RNA that was reverse transcribed into cDNA. The assay was immunoSEQ multiplex PCR, and TCRdb's table has in-frame clones only and misses some. The sample gives under 250,000 clones, roughly 56% of which show up once; nearly 5% is in the top ten. Sequenced sample: CD8+ T cells sorted from blood. The chain links TRBV13 to TRBJ1-2; TRBD1 is a possible D gene (5 bases). This receptor was taken from a human donor in good health. The CDR3 DNA reads TGTGCCAGCAGCACCCGCAGGGATGAGGGCTACACCTTC. The encoded protein is CASSTRRDEGYTF.